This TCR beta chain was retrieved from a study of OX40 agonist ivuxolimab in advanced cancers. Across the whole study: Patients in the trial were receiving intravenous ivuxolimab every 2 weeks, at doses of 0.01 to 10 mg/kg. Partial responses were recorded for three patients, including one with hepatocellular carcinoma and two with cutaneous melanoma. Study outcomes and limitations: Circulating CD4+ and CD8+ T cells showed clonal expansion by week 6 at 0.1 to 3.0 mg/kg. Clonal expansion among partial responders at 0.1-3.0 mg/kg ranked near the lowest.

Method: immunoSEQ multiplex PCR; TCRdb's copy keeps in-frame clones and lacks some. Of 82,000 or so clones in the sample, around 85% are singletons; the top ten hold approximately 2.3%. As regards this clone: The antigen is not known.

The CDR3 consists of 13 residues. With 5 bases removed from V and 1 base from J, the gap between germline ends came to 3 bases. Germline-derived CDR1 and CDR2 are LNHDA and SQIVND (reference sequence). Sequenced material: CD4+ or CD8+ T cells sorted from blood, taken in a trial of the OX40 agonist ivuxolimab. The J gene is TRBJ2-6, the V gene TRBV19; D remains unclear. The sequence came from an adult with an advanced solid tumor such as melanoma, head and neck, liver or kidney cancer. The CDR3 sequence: CASSESGANVLTF. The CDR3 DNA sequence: TGTGCCAGTAGTGAATCTGGGGCCAACGTCCTGACTTTC. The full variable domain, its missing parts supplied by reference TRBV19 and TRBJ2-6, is DGGITQSPKYLFRKEGQNVTLSCEQNLNHDAMYWYRQDPGQGLRLIYYSQIVNDFQKGDIAEGYSVSREKKESFPLTVTSAQKNPTAFYLCASSESGANVLTFGAGSRLTVL.